The 10 T cell receptor beta chains presented below share a single source sample, sequenced in a study of T cell responses to AZD1222 COVID-19 vaccine. TCRdb's table, derived via immunoSEQ multiplex PCR, lists solely in-frame clones and lacks some. The sample shows more than 80,000 clones, approximately 92% of them seen only once. The source material was peripheral blood, sampled 28 days after the second AZD1222 dose. The receptors were gathered from an adult who received the AZD1222 COVID-19 vaccine.

The chain uses TRBV27 and TRBJ2-5, with D possibly matching TRBD2 (5 bases). The CDR3 totals 16 residues. The V and J ends lost 2 bases and 7 bases respectively, with 20 bases between them. Germline V gives CDR1 MNHEY, CDR2 SMNVEV (reference sequence). Here the CDR3 reads CASSLNSAGLSGTQYF. The CDR3 DNA reads TGTGCCAGCAGTTTAAACTCTGCGGGCCTCTCAGGGACCCAGTACTTC.

V is TRBV15 and J is TRBJ2-2; either TRBD1 or TRBD2 may supply D (6 bases each). The CDR3 contains 17 residues. V dropped 4 bases and J dropped 6 bases, with 21 bases sitting between them. In germline, CDR1 is LNHNV, CDR2 YYDKDF (reference sequence). The CDR3 protein is CATSTPSGGGWAGELFF. The CDR3 DNA reads TGTGCCACCAGCACCCCGTCCGGAGGGGGGTGGGCCGGGGAGCTGTTTTTT.

This chain links TRBV23-1 with TRBJ2-1; 13 bases align to TRBD2. TRBV23-1 is treated as an ORF (open reading frame) with a function not yet certain. The V gene end was trimmed by 4 bases and the J gene end by 10 bases; junction bases not matched to a gene: 7. CDR3 length equals 15 residues. The CDR3 spells CASSPRLAGGLEQFF. The CDR3 DNA is TGCGCCAGCAGTCCCCGACTAGCGGGAGGTCTAGAGCAGTTCTTC.

The rearrangement links TRBV19 to TRBJ1-3; a possible D gene is TRBD1 (5 bases). CDR1 and CDR2 from the germline V gene are LNHDA and SQIVND (reference sequence). This CDR3 spans 16 amino acids. V gave up 4 bases and J gave up 3 bases, with 16 bases separating them. CDR3 coding DNA: TGTGCCAGTAGTACTGGCCGGAGACAGCGTGGAAACACCATATATTTT. It specifies CASSTGRRQRGNTIYF. The whole variable domain, remainder taken from reference TRBV19 and TRBJ1-3, is DGGITQSPKYLFRKEGQNVTLSCEQNLNHDAMYWYRQDPGQGLRLIYYSQIVNDFQKGDIAEGYSVSREKKESFPLTVTSAQKNPTAFYLCASSTGRRQRGNTIYFGEGSWLTVV.

This clone came up once. This chain connects TRBV11-2 to TRBJ2-3; D ambiguous. V was pared by 5 bases and J by 0 bases, with 15 bases between. This CDR3 spans 16 amino acids. From germline, CDR1 is SGHAT and CDR2 FQNNGV. The CDR3, as DNA: TGTGCCAGCAGCGTCCAACCTCACGCTAGCACAGATACGCAGTATTTT. It encodes CASSVQPHASTDTQYF.

The chain carries TRBV19 and TRBJ1-2; 9 positions match TRBD1. The ends lost 3 bases at V and 4 bases at J; junction bases unmatched: 9. Germline CDR1 reads LNHDA; CDR2 reads SQIVND (reference sequence). The CDR3 consists of 16 residues. The chain's CDR3 is CASSITGGGRGYGYTF. As DNA, the CDR3 is TGTGCCAGTAGTATTACAGGGGGCGGTCGGGGCTATGGCTACACCTTC.

The chain has TRBV6-6 and TRBJ2-3, with D perhaps TRBD2 (5 bases). The CDR3 has 15 amino acids. CDR1 is MNHNY, CDR2 SVGAGI, per germline (reference sequence). Trimming took 6 bases from V and 6 from J, leaving 19 bases between them. DNA of the CDR3: TGTGCCAGCAGACGCGACTATGCCCATCATGATACGCAGTATTTT. Translating gives CASRRDYAHHDTQYF.

The V and J genes are TRBV7-3 and TRBJ2-1; 8 bases fit TRBD1. V gave up 3 bases and J gave up 4 bases; unmatched junction bases: 5. Germline CDR1 and CDR2: SGHTA and FQGTGA. The length of the CDR3 is 15 residues. The CDR3 DNA sequence: TGTGCCAGCAGCTTCAGACAGGGGCCATACAATGAGCAGTTCTTC. Translation: CASSFRQGPYNEQFF.

The table lists this clone with a few counts. The gene calls are TRBV28 and TRBJ1-2, with TRBD1 matching 11 bases. The V gene's germline CDR1 is MDHEN and CDR2 SYDVKM. The CDR3 is 18 amino acids. After removal of 3 bases from V and 3 bases from J, the junction contained 12 bases not matched to a gene. Written as DNA, the CDR3 is TGTGCCAGCAGTTTTTTGGGACAGGGGGTAGGGCCGGACTATGGCTACACCTTC. Its translation is CASSFLGQGVGPDYGYTF.

The J gene is TRBJ1-2, the V gene TRBV7-9, with D unresolved. CDR1 and CDR2 (germline): SEHNR, FQNEAQ (reference sequence). The CDR3 extends over 16 amino acids. V was shortened by 5 bases and J by 3 bases, with 19 bases between the two germline ends. As DNA, the CDR3 is TGTGCCAGCAGCCCTAGTTCAGCGGGGATCCACTATGGCTACACCTTC. Protein product: CASSPSSAGIHYGYTF.